The source of this T cell receptor (beta chain) is a study of cytomegalovirus exposure and HLA in healthy donors. Overall study results and limits: Fewer N-insertions than the 666-donor mean were reportedly shown by an Asian-associated ancestry cluster in a later analysis. Segments of the TCR beta V type were, in most cases, productive about 87% or about 30% of the time in an earlier analysis.

Trimming stripped 9 bases from V and 0 bases from J, with 18 bases between. The CDR3 has 15 residues. Germline values: CDR1 LNHDA, CDR2 SQIVND (reference sequence). This clone appeared a single time. Its specificity is unknown. Both 60 Vbeta primers and 13 Jbeta primers went into the PCR. In the source study's methods: The count from a later analysis was some 80 million unique TCR beta chains, 9.5 million to 13 million of them shared. Assay used: immunoSEQ multiplex PCR; TCRdb lists only in-frame clones, some missing. V and J calls plus clone size are reproduced from that table; the DNA served to infer D and trimming. Among 150,000 to 250,000 clones listed, 79% were seen once.

Material: PBMCs. V is TRBV19 and J is TRBJ2-7; D is perhaps TRBD1 (5 bases). The receptor's source is a woman aged 25 to 39 in good health and CMV-seropositive. CDR3 coding DNA: TGTGCCAGCATTGGGGTTCCAGGGAACTCCTACGAGCAGTACTTC. Residues: CASIGVPGNSYEQYF.